This entry lists 23 T cell receptor beta chains sequenced from one sample in a study of T cell responses to AZD1222 COVID-19 vaccine. TCRdb's table, derived via immunoSEQ multiplex PCR, lists solely in-frame clones and lacks some. The sample lists some 92,000 clones; under 95% were seen once. Here the sequenced sample was peripheral blood, taken on day 0 of MenACWY control vaccination. These receptors all come from an adult in good health.

The chain joins TRBV28 to TRBJ2-5; the D gene could be TRBD1 or TRBD2 (5 bases each). CDR1 and CDR2 from the germline V gene are MDHEN and SYDVKM. V shed 3 bases and J shed 2 bases, with 13 bases lying between them. The CDR3 runs to 15 residues. The DNA of the CDR3 is TGTGCCAGCAGTTTTCTGGGGACGCCGCAAGAGACCCAGTACTTC. Its protein is CASSFLGTPQETQYF.

The chain carries TRBV6-1 and TRBJ2-7; D may correspond to TRBD1 or TRBD2 (5 bases each). Germline-derived CDR1 and CDR2 are MNHNS and SASEGT. Trimming removed 0 bases at V and 4 bases at J, with 16 bases between. The CDR3 length is 16 residues. CDR3 amino acids: CASSEARSGPKYEQYF. The CDR3 DNA follows: TGTGCCAGCAGTGAAGCGCGTTCGGGACCTAAATACGAGCAGTACTTC.

V usage is TRBV6-5 and J usage is TRBJ2-2; D is undetermined. CDR1 MNHEY and CDR2 SVGAGI come from the germline V gene. V dropped 8 bases and J dropped 6 bases, with 13 bases sitting between them. This CDR3 contains 13 residues. CDR3 coding DNA: TGTGCCAGCGTTCGAAGGTCGGCCGGGGAGCTGTTTTTT. It specifies CASVRRSAGELFF.

The chain is built from TRBV4-3 and TRBJ2-1; D is unclear. Trimming took 3 bases from V and 0 from J, leaving 12 bases between them. Germline loops: CDR1 LGHNA, CDR2 YSLEER. This CDR3 has 16 residues. CDR3 sequence (DNA): TGCGCCAGCAGCCAGGGTCCTTCAAGCTCCTACAATGAGCAGTTCTTC. It yields the protein CASSQGPSSSYNEQFF.

Turning to this clone: At one end, the junction sequence differs from germline, possibly due to a read error. The rearrangement uses TRBV7-6 and TRBJ1-3; D gene ambiguous. Germline V gene lookup returns CDR1 SGHVS and CDR2 FNYEAQ. The CDR3 length is 13 residues. CDR3 in amino acids: CASSLASGSTIYF. In DNA form, the CDR3 reads TGTGCCAGCAGCTTGGCCTCTGGAAGCACCATATATTTT. The whole variable domain, remainder taken from reference TRBV7-6 and TRBJ1-3, is GAGVSQSPRYKVTKRGQDVALRCDPISGHVSLYWYRQALGQGPEFLTYFNYEAQQDKSGLPNDRFSAERPEGSISTLTIQRTEQRDSAMYRCASSLASGSTIYFGEGSWLTVV.

V gene TRBV12-3 or TRBV12-4 combines with J gene TRBJ1-2, with TRBD1 as a possible D gene (6 bases). The CDR3 extends over 13 amino acids. V lost 7 bases to trimming and J lost 4 bases, with 13 bases between them. CDR3 residues: CASTIQGIYGYTF. Here the CDR3 DNA reads TGTGCCAGCACCATACAGGGAATCTATGGCTACACCTTC.

V is TRBV19 and J is TRBJ1-6; perhaps TRBD1 as D (5 bases). V was trimmed by 10 bases and J by 0 bases, leaving 16 bases between them. This CDR3 region has 16 residues. The germline V gene has CDR1 LNHDA and CDR2 SQIVND (reference sequence). This CDR3 reads CATSGPQSSYNSPLHF. The CDR3 DNA reads as TGTGCCACCTCGGGACCCCAGAGCTCCTATAATTCACCCCTCCACTTT.

The CDR3 region has the DNA TGTGCCAGCAGCCCAACTGGGGGAAGCACAGATACGCAGTATTTT. This codes for CASSPTGGSTDTQYF. V usage is TRBV7-9 and J usage is TRBJ2-3; D is tentatively TRBD1 or TRBD2 (5 bases each). Trimming left V 5 bases short and J 0 bases short, with 12 bases between. This CDR3 spans 15 amino acids. Germline V gives CDR1 SEHNR, CDR2 FQNEAQ (reference sequence).

CDR3 region: CASKEGMGETQYF. CDR3 bases: TGTGCCAGCAAAGAGGGAATGGGGGAGACCCAGTACTTC. The chain carries TRBV2 and TRBJ2-5, with D tentatively TRBD2 (5 bases). This CDR3 is built from 13 residues. Trimming removed 7 bases at V and 5 bases at J, with 14 bases between. Germline loops: CDR1 SNHLY, CDR2 FYNNEI.

The chain is built from TRBV19 and TRBJ2-3; D is unresolved. The CDR3 is 12 residues long. V lost 7 bases, J lost 5 bases, and 10 bases lay in between. Looked up from germline, CDR1 is LNHDA and CDR2 is SQIVND (reference sequence). The DNA for the CDR3 is TGTGCCAGTAAGGGTCTTCTAGATACGCAGTATTTT. Its protein is CASKGLLDTQYF.

The genes are TRBV20-1 and TRBJ2-1; D is perhaps TRBD2 (5 bases). This CDR3 is 11 amino acids long. V was shortened by 6 bases and J by 8 bases, with 11 bases between the two germline ends. The germline V gene encodes CDR1 DFQATT and CDR2 SNEGSKA (reference sequence). The CDR3 spells CSAKGVYEQFF. The CDR3 region has the DNA TGCAGTGCGAAGGGAGTATATGAGCAGTTCTTC.

The chain combines TRBV24-1 with TRBJ1-5; the D is unclear. Between the trimmed V and J ends, which lost 0 bases and 4 bases, there was a span of 6 bases. The germline gives CDR1 KGHDR, CDR2 SFDVKD. The CDR3 runs to 14 residues. The CDR3: CATSDLHANQPQHF. The DNA of the CDR3 is TGTGCCACCAGTGATTTGCATGCAAATCAGCCCCAGCATTTT.

The V and J genes are TRBV29-1 and TRBJ2-1, with D hard to call. Germline loops: CDR1 SQVTM, CDR2 ANQGSEA. Trimming removed 4 bases from V and 4 bases from J, with 2 bases in between. The CDR3 runs to 10 residues. The CDR3 DNA sequence: TGCAGCGTTGGGTACAATGAGCAGTTCTTC. It is translated as CSVGYNEQFF.

The chain carries TRBV2 and TRBJ1-2; D remains ambiguous. Germline CDR1 reads SNHLY; CDR2 reads FYNNEI. V was trimmed by 7 bases and J by 4 bases, leaving 13 bases between them. This CDR3 is 13 amino acids long. The CDR3 loop reads CASMADPGYGYTF. The CDR3 DNA reads as TGTGCCAGCATGGCCGACCCTGGCTATGGCTACACCTTC.

The genes are TRBV7-9 and TRBJ1-1; D is unresolved. In germline, CDR1 is SEHNR, CDR2 FQNEAQ (reference sequence). This CDR3 region has 14 residues. V was clipped by 2 bases and J by 0 bases, with 7 bases between them. As DNA, the CDR3 is TGTGCCAGCAGCTTATCCGTGATGAACACTGAAGCTTTCTTT. This translates into CASSLSVMNTEAFF.

The rearrangement joins TRBV5-6 to TRBJ1-3; possible D gene TRBD1, 6 bases. The ends were cut back, 1 base at V and 0 bases at J, with 8 bases in the middle. The germline gives CDR1 SGHDT, CDR2 YYEEEE. This CDR3 region has 15 residues. CDR3 DNA: TGTGCCAGCAGCTTGAGGGGGGCCTCTGGAAACACCATATATTTT. Protein: CASSLRGASGNTIYF.

This clone was observed once. This chain joins TRBV19 and TRBJ2-1; D may match TRBD1 or TRBD2 (5 bases each). CDR1 LNHDA and CDR2 SQIVND come from the germline V gene (reference sequence). The CDR3 totals 14 residues. V lost 10 bases to trimming and J lost 6 bases, with 19 bases between them. The CDR3 region has the DNA TGTGCCACTTGCGGGCAGGGACCCCCCAATGAGCAGTTCTTC. Protein sequence: CATCGQGPPNEQFF.

The genes are TRBV20-1 and TRBJ1-4, with D tentatively TRBD1 (5 bases). Per the germline V gene, CDR1 is DFQATT and CDR2 is SNEGSKA (reference sequence). The CDR3 has 14 amino acids. V lost 3 bases, J lost 6 bases, and 14 bases lay in between. CDR3 bases: TGCAGTGCTAGTTCCCCAATGGGGGATGAAAAACTGTTTTTT. It specifies CSASSPMGDEKLFF.

This sequence joins TRBV5-1 and TRBJ2-1, with 7 bases identical to TRBD2. Germline values: CDR1 SGHRS, CDR2 YFSETQ. The CDR3 consists of 15 residues. With V trimmed by 7 bases and J by 7 bases, 14 bases remained unmatched. CDR3 sequence: CASVDVAGVYNEQFF. DNA of the CDR3: TGCGCCAGCGTTGATGTGGCGGGAGTTTATAATGAGCAGTTCTTC.

The chain uses TRBV28 and TRBJ2-7, with 8 bases that match TRBD1. In germline, CDR1 is MDHEN, CDR2 SYDVKM. With V trimmed by 5 bases and J by 4 bases, 7 bases remained unmatched. This CDR3 has 14 residues. DNA of the CDR3: TGTGCCAGCAGTGGACAGGGAACACTATACGAGCAGTACTTC. Protein product: CASSGQGTLYEQYF.

The chain uses TRBV24-1 and TRBJ1-2, with unresolved D. The ends were cut back, 3 bases at V and 1 base at J, with 5 bases in the middle. CDR1 is KGHDR and CDR2 is SFDVKD in the germline V gene. This CDR3 is 13 amino acids long. The DNA of the CDR3 is TGTGCCACCAGTGATCAGAGTAACTATGGCTACACCTTC. Protein sequence: CATSDQSNYGYTF.

The chain joins TRBV7-9 to TRBJ1-1; D is possibly TRBD1 (6 bases). The germline V gene has CDR1 SEHNR and CDR2 FQNEAQ (reference sequence). The CDR3 totals 13 residues. V gave up 6 bases and J gave up 3 bases, with 11 bases separating them. The CDR3 loop reads CASRKNRDTEAFF. The DNA for the CDR3 is TGTGCCAGCAGAAAAAACAGGGACACTGAAGCTTTCTTT.

The V call is TRBV28, the J call TRBJ1-6; D remains unclear. CDR3 length equals 14 residues. From germline, CDR1 is MDHEN and CDR2 SYDVKM. The V gene lost 3 bases and the J gene lost 6 bases, with 9 bases spanning the gap. Here the CDR3 DNA reads TGTGCCAGCAGTTTCCCGGACGGTAATTCACCCCTCCACTTT. It translates to CASSFPDGNSPLHF.